What follows are 5 T cell receptor beta chains derived from one specimen sequenced in a study of cytomegalovirus exposure and HLA in healthy donors. 60 Vbeta and 13 Jbeta primers were used in PCR. Produced via immunoSEQ multiplex PCR; TCRdb's table is partial and in-frame only. This sample yields 99,000 or so clones, of which roughly 79% are seen a single time; 5% to 6.5% belongs to the top ten. The sample consisted of PBMCs. These TCRs come from a man in his fifties or sixties in good health and CMV-seropositive.

The V call is TRBV11-2, the J call TRBJ2-5; TRBD1 matches 7 bases. Germline assignment: CDR1 SGHAT and CDR2 FQNNGV. The V and J ends lost 3 bases and 5 bases, in that order; junction bases with no gene match: 9. This CDR3 comprises 15 residues. The CDR3 spells CASSLVTGISETQYF. The CDR3 nucleotides read TGTGCCAGCAGCTTGGTGACAGGGATTTCGGAGACCCAGTACTTC. Filled out from reference TRBV11-2 and TRBJ2-5, the complete variable domain reads EAGVAQSPRYKIIEKRQSVAFWCNPISGHATLYWYQQILGQGPKLLIQFQNNGVVDDSQLPKDRFSAERLKGVDSTLKIQPAKLEDSAVYLCASSLVTGISETQYFGPGTRLLVL.

The J gene is TRBJ2-7, the V gene TRBV28; perhaps TRBD1 as D (6 bases). Germline assignment: CDR1 MDHEN and CDR2 SYDVKM. V lost 4 bases to trimming and J lost 0 bases, with 13 bases between them. The length of the CDR3 is 15 residues. The CDR3 coding sequence is TGTGCCAGCAGTTCTGCCGGGACAAGCTCCTACGAGCAGTACTTC. Residues: CASSSAGTSSYEQYF.

The CDR3 region is CASSLAGGGEKLFF. The CDR3 DNA is TGTGCCAGCAGCTTAGCCGGGGGTGGTGAAAAACTGTTTTTT. V and J are TRBV11-3 and TRBJ1-4; D is perhaps TRBD1 (5 bases). There are 14 residues in the CDR3. CDR1 and CDR2 (germline): SGHNT, YENEEA. Trimming removed 1 base from V and 7 bases from J, with 10 bases in between.

The chain couples TRBV10-3 to TRBJ2-3, with D hard to call. The V end was cut by 5 bases, the J end by 10 bases, with 10 bases between. The CDR3 is made up of 11 amino acids. The germline CDR1 and CDR2 sequences are ENHRY and SYGVKD. The CDR3, as DNA: TGTGCCATCAGTAACGGCGGCTCGCAGTATTTT. It yields the protein CAISNGGSQYF.

CDR3 DNA: TGTGCCAGCAGCTTGGGAGGGAATGGAAATTCACCCCTCCACTTT. It yields the protein CASSLGGNGNSPLHF. The V and J genes are TRBV5-6 and TRBJ1-6; no firm D call. Germline V gives CDR1 SGHDT, CDR2 YYEEEE. Trimming cost V 0 bases and J 7 bases, with 11 bases left between them. This CDR3 spans 15 amino acids.